These T cell receptor beta chains were read from a single sample in a study of molecular identifiers for immune sequencing clone quantification. TCRdb re-called the PCR reads with MiXCR, one entry per CDR3 protein. This table holds approximately 550,000 distinct CDR3 sequences, around 23% found once. Sequencing used naive CD8+ T cells from blood, with Jurkat cell RNA spiked in. These receptor sequences come from a human donor in good health. Some libraries in this study had Jurkat cell RNA spiked in. The conserved cysteine and the conserved F or W are not part of the CDR3 here. The D gene is left open where the match is weak.

j_gene | d_gene | v_gene | CDR3aa
TRBJ2-7 | TRBD1 | TRBV10-2 | ASSGAGGAYEQY
TRBJ1-4 | . | TRBV28 | ASSYSGNEKLF
TRBJ2-1 | . | TRBV30 | AWKVSRSYNEQF
TRBJ2-5 | TRBD2 | TRBV9 | ASSTSGGQETQY
TRBJ2-7 | TRBD1 | TRBV24-1 | ATSDPRDRPYEQY
TRBJ2-7 | . | TRBV2 | ASSERGARIHEQY
TRBJ2-5 | TRBD1 | TRBV24-1 | ATSDVTGQETQY
TRBJ2-3 | TRBD1 | TRBV6-5 | ASTRTTGNTDTQY
TRBJ1-5 | . | TRBV4-1 | ASSLGQGGIYSNQPQH
TRBJ2-7 | . | TRBV9 | ASSFGSSSYEQY
TRBJ2-7 | TRBD1 | TRBV7-9 | ASSLGGQGQAEQY
TRBJ1-1 | . | TRBV4-3 | ASSQDHGVDTEAF
TRBJ2-5 | . | TRBV7-9 | ASSGDRDRLETQY
TRBJ1-2 | . | TRBV12-3/TRBV12-4 | ASSLGGRAYGYT
TRBJ2-3 | . | TRBV7-9 | ASSLVSADTQY
TRBJ1-6 | . | TRBV11-2 | ASRQGQGNSPLH
TRBJ2-3 | . | TRBV12-3/TRBV12-4 | ASSRGSASTDTQY
TRBJ2-2 | . | TRBV27 | ASSFVSTGELF
TRBJ2-7 | . | TRBV5-1 | ASRPDTSEGYEQY
TRBJ1-1 | . | TRBV27 | ALHRTDNTEAF
TRBJ2-1 | TRBD2 | TRBV3-1 | ASSLGTTAGDEQF
TRBJ2-2 | TRBD1 | TRBV7-9 | ASSLILGQGIGELF
TRBJ1-5 | . | TRBV4-3 | ASSQVTRGQPQH
TRBJ1-6 | . | TRBV3-1 | ASSQDWGNNSPLH
TRBJ2-7 | . | TRBV27 | ASSSLGGQWASYEQY
TRBJ2-4 | . | TRBV19 | ASSIIQGAKNIQY
TRBJ2-7 | . | TRBV5-1 | ASSLGARNYEQY
TRBJ1-1 | . | TRBV12-3/TRBV12-4 | ASSLRGFAGPEGCAF
TRBJ2-5 | TRBD2 | TRBV6-5 | ASSYGKTSGEYQETQY
TRBJ1-2 | TRBD1 | TRBV29-1 | SVGQANYGYT
TRBJ2-7 | . | TRBV4-3 | ASSQELVGLGSGASYEQY
TRBJ1-6 | TRBD1 | TRBV13 | ASSVAGTGNGSPLH
TRBJ2-3 | . | TRBV20-1 | SAKTGLRADTQY
TRBJ1-1 | . | TRBV10-2 | ASSETDRNTEAF
TRBJ2-5 | . | TRBV9 | ASSLTGAAETQY